This T cell receptor beta chain was identified in a study of graft-versus-host responses after intestinal transplantation. The overall study: Anti-thymocyte globulin induction was given to all recipients, followed by tacrolimus and steroids for about 3 years.

Profiling relied on immunoSEQ multiplex PCR, and the TCRdb table lists in-frame clones only, not all of them. The table records 35,000 to 55,000 clones, just under 95% of them present only once. This clone was seen more than once but under ten times. What it binds is not known. Notes on the study in general: GvH clones turned up in recipient marrow; some had shown up first in ileum or blood.

The specimen was PBMCs, collected about 800 days after a first intestinal transplant, on the day of a second. This clonotype was obtained from a human patient who received an intestinal transplant, so some T cells may come from the graft donor.

The chain's CDR3 is CASSLNRGEQYF. CDR3 nucleotides: TGTGCCAGCAGCCTAAATCGGGGCGAGCAGTACTTC. The genes are TRBV7-6 and TRBJ2-7; tentatively, D is TRBD2 (5 bases). Germline V lookup: CDR1 SGHVS, CDR2 FNYEAQ. The CDR3 consists of 12 residues. Trimming took off 5 bases at V and 6 bases at J, with 11 bases between the two ends.